This entry lists 14 T cell receptor beta chains sequenced from one sample in a study of blood T cells in healthy people across ages. A second PCR, run for roughly 7 to 12 cycles, used a sample-barcoded 5' primer plus a J-beta primer mix. TCRdb called the 5' RACE reads again in MiXCR, with one record for every CDR3 protein. Of approximately 800,000 distinct CDR3 sequences in the sample, 53% were seen once. Sequenced material: blood. These receptors originate from an elderly man in good health.

With respect to this clonotype: A much larger clone lies a single base off, so this may be a read error. V usage is TRBV5-1 and J usage is TRBJ2-3; D gene unclear. The germline V and J ends were trimmed by 4 bases and 2 bases, with 5 bases remaining between them. The CDR3 sequence is 12 residues long. Germline V gives CDR1 SGHRS, CDR2 YFSETQ. For the CDR3, the DNA is TGCGCCAGCAGCCACCCCACAGATACGCAGTATTTT. Amino acid sequence: CASSHPTDTQYF.

This clonotype was seen more than once but under ten times. The genes are TRBV12-3 or TRBV12-4 and TRBJ1-2; no clear D gene. Trimming stripped 5 bases from V and 4 bases from J, with 11 bases between. CDR3 length equals 13 residues. CDR3 coding DNA: TGTGCCAGCAGTCTCGAGGACTTCTATGGCTACACCTTC. Encoded protein: CASSLEDFYGYTF.

The chain links TRBV6-6 to TRBJ2-3; TRBD1 aligns across 9 bases. The CDR3 has 15 amino acids. Germline loops: CDR1 MNHNY, CDR2 SVGAGI (reference sequence). V shed 2 bases and J 3 bases; nucleotides not matched to a gene: 3. In nucleotides, the CDR3 is TGTGCCAGCAGTTACCGGGACAGGGTAACAGATACGCAGTATTTT. As protein: CASSYRDRVTDTQYF.

A few counts support this clonotype. This chain links TRBV7-2 with TRBJ2-7, with D possibly TRBD2 on 7 matching bases. The end of the DNA fits TRBJ2-5 better, so the J call may be wrong. This CDR3 comprises 15 residues. CDR1 SGHTA and CDR2 FQGNSA come from the germline V gene. The CDR3: CASSLVGGLGETQYF. DNA of the CDR3: TGTGCCAGCAGCTTAGTGGGGGGGCTCGGGGAGACCCAGTACTTC.

The chain is built from TRBV10-3 and TRBJ1-2; the match to TRBD1 covers 11 bases. CDR1 is ENHRY and CDR2 is SYGVKD in the germline V gene. The CDR3 length is 15 residues. V gave up 7 bases and J gave up 7 bases; unmatched junction bases: 11. The CDR3 sequence: CAINPRGQGAGGYTF. The CDR3, as DNA: TGTGCCATCAACCCGAGAGGACAGGGGGCGGGTGGCTACACCTTC.

The rearrangement links TRBV5-1 to TRBJ2-4, with TRBD1 matching 8 bases. The J call may be in error: the DNA end matches TRBJ2-7 better. This CDR3 comprises 13 residues. Germline V gene lookup returns CDR1 SGHRS and CDR2 YFSETQ. The CDR3 nucleotides are TGCGCCAGCAGCCGGACAGGGCTGGGCGAGCAGTACTTC. Amino acids: CASSRTGLGEQYF.

This clonotype was counted between two and nine times. The J gene is TRBJ2-5, the V gene TRBV6-2 or TRBV6-3; D ambiguous. The end of the DNA is better explained by TRBJ2-7, so the J call may be wrong. Germline lookup yields CDR1 MNHEY and CDR2 SVGEGT. The CDR3 is made up of 14 amino acids. In DNA, the CDR3 is TGTGCCAGCAGGAACCCCCGGGCGGCCTACGAGCAGTACTTC. Translating gives CASRNPRAAYEQYF.

The table lists this clonotype with a few counts. V and J are TRBV5-1 and TRBJ2-5; 9 nucleotides agree with TRBD1. The better agreement between TRBJ2-7 and the DNA end casts doubt on the J call. Germline V gene lookup returns CDR1 SGHRS and CDR2 YFSETQ. CDR3 length equals 14 residues. In DNA form, the CDR3 reads TGCGCCAGCAGCAAGGGACAGGGAGGCTACGAGCAGTACTTC. It yields the protein CASSKGQGGYEQYF.

The chain couples TRBV20-1 to TRBJ1-2; 8 nucleotides align to TRBD1. Germline CDR1 DFQATT, CDR2 SNEGSKA (reference sequence). Germline trimming cut 6 bases from V and 0 bases from J; bases unmatched to any gene: 3. This CDR3 comprises 13 residues. The CDR3 region is CSAGDRSNYGYTF. CDR3 nucleotide sequence: TGCAGTGCCGGGGACAGGTCTAACTATGGCTACACCTTC.

The chain employs TRBV27 and TRBJ1-1; possible D gene TRBD1, 5 bases. This CDR3 has 13 residues. Trimming removed 2 bases from V and 5 bases from J, with 9 bases in between. Germline V gives CDR1 MNHEY, CDR2 SMNVEV (reference sequence). CDR3 nucleotide sequence: TGTGCCAGCAGTTTAAGGGAGGGGACTGAAGCTTTCTTT. Its translation is CASSLREGTEAFF.

This clonotype was seen more than once but under ten times. The chain carries TRBV5-1 and TRBJ2-4; 7 bases map to TRBD2. J lost 0 bases, V lost 0 bases, and 3 bases had no gene match. The length of the CDR3 is 16 residues. CDR1 and CDR2 (germline): SGHRS, YFSETQ. CDR3 loop: CASSLVSGKAKNIQYF. For the CDR3, the DNA is TGCGCCAGCAGCTTGGTCAGCGGGAAAGCCAAAAACATTCAGTACTTC.

This clonotype was seen just once. This chain joins TRBV3-1 and TRBJ2-5; perhaps TRBD2 as D (6 bases). Germline assignment: CDR1 LGHDT and CDR2 YNNKEL (reference sequence). V was clipped by 0 bases and J by 5 bases, with 13 bases between them. This CDR3 is 15 amino acids long. The CDR3 DNA reads as TGTGCCAGCAGCCAAGAAGTCGGGAGTTGGGAGACCCAGTACTTC. Translation gives CASSQEVGSWETQYF.

This chain uses TRBV20-1 with TRBJ2-7; TRBD2 agrees at 8 bases. CDR1 and CDR2 (germline): DFQATT, SNEGSKA (reference sequence). This CDR3 region has 16 residues. Trimming cost V 1 base and J 3 bases; bases outside gene matches: 11. CDR3 sequence: CSARATWGLGDYEQYF. The CDR3 coding sequence is TGCAGTGCTAGAGCCACCTGGGGACTAGGAGACTACGAGCAGTACTTC.

This clonotype was counted at least ten times. The germline gene is not matched at one end of the junction; a read error may be the cause. The V and J genes are TRBV5-1 and TRBJ2-3; the D is unclear. CDR3 size: 13 residues. The germline V gene has CDR1 SGHRS and CDR2 YFSETQ. The CDR3 region has the DNA TGTGCCAGCAGTTTGGGCTACACAGATACGCAGTATTTT. Protein sequence: CASSLGYTDTQYF.